This T cell receptor (beta chain) emerged from a study of glioma-infiltrating T cells. Study-wide results and limits: CDR3 overlap between tissue and blood was very small.

The CDR3 is made up of 16 amino acids. The ends were cut back, 2 bases at V and 9 bases at J, with 17 bases in the middle. Germline V gene sequence: CDR1 SGHTA, CDR2 FQGTGA. Amplification of TCR alpha and beta CDR3 regions from RNA used iRepertoire nested multiplex PCR. MiXCR, run by TCRdb on the multiplex PCR reads, gives a single entry per CDR3 protein. Found here are under 150,000 distinct CDR3 sequences, roughly a quarter of them singletons; the top ten hold approximately 26%. Points on this clonotype: Its antigen remains unknown.

Sample: glioma tissue, nonneoplastic brain tissue, or PBMCs (not recorded which). V is TRBV7-3 and J is TRBJ1-6; the D gene is possibly TRBD1 (6 bases). This TCR was recovered from a human donor with low-grade glioma or glioblastoma, undergoing nonglioma brain surgery, or in good health (not recorded which). The CDR3 nucleotides are TGTGCCAGCAGCTTAGGGGACACGCAAGGACGTTCACCCCTCCACTTT. Its protein product is CASSLGDTQGRSPLHF.